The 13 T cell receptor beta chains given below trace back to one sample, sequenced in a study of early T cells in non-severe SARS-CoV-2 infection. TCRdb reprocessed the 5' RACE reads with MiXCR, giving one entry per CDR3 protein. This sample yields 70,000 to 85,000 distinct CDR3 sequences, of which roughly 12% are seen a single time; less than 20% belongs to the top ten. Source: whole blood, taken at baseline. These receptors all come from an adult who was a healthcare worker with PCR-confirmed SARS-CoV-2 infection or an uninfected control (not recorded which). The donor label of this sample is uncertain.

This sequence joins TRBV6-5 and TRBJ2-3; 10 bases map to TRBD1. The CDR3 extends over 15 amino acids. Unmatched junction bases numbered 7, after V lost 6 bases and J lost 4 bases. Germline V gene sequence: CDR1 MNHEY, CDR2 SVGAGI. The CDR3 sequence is CASRVTGGVSDTQYF. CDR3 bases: TGTGCCAGCAGGGTGACAGGGGGCGTCTCAGATACGCAGTATTTT.

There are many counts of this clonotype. The DNA for the CDR3 is TGTGCCAGCAGTTTAAGTGGCGTTACTAGCTCTGGAAACACCATATATTTT. Its translation: CASSLSGVTSSGNTIYF. This sequence joins TRBV12-3 or TRBV12-4 and TRBJ1-3; D remains ambiguous. Trimming removed 2 bases at V and 0 bases at J, with 14 bases between. The CDR3 has 17 amino acids.

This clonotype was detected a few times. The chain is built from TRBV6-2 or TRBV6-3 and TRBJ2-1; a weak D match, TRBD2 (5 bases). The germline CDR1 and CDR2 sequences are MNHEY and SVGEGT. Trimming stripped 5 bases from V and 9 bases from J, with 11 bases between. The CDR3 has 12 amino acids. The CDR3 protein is CASSRLAGEQFF. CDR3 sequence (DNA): TGTGCCAGCAGTCGCCTCGCGGGTGAGCAGTTCTTC.

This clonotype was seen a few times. Here the CDR3 reads CASSEPGNQPQHF. CDR3 in DNA: TGTGCCAGCAGTGAACCGGGGAATCAGCCCCAGCATTTT. The chain links TRBV2 to TRBJ1-5, with D uncertain. V lost 2 bases and J lost 4, with 6 bases in between. From germline, CDR1 is SNHLY and CDR2 FYNNEI. The CDR3 runs 13 residues.

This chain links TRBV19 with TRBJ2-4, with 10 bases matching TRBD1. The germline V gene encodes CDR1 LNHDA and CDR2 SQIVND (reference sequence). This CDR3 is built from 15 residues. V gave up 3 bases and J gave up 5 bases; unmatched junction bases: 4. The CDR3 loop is CASSIWTGGENIQYF. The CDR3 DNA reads TGTGCCAGTAGTATTTGGACAGGGGGGGAAAACATTCAGTACTTC. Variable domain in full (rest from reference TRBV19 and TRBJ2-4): DGGITQSPKYLFRKEGQNVTLSCEQNLNHDAMYWYRQDPGQGLRLIYYSQIVNDFQKGDIAEGYSVSREKKESFPLTVTSAQKNPTAFYLCASSIWTGGENIQYFGAGTRLSVL.

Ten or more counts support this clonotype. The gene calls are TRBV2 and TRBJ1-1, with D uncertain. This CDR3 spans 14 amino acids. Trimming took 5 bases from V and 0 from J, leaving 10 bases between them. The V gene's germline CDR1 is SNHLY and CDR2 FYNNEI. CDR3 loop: CASSLSGLNTEAFF. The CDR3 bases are TGTGCCAGCAGTTTATCCGGATTGAACACTGAAGCTTTCTTT.

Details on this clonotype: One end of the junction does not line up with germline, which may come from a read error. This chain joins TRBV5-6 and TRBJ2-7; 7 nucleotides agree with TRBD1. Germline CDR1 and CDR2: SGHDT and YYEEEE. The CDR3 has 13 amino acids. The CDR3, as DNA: TGTGCCAGCAGCTTGGTAGCCGGGACAGCGGAACTCTTC. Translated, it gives CASSLVAGTAELF. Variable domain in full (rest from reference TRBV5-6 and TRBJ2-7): DAGVTQSPTHLIKTRGQQVTLRCSPKSGHDTVSWYQQALGQGPQFIFQYYEEEERQRGNFPDRFSGHQFPNYSSELNVNALLLGDSALYLCASSLVAGTAELFGPGTRLTVT.

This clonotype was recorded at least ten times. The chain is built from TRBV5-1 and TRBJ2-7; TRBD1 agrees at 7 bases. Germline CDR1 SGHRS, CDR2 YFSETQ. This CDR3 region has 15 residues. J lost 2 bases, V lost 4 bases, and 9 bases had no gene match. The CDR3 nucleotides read TGCGCCAGCAGCGGGGCACAGGGGTTAACCTACGAGCAGTACTTC. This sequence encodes CASSGAQGLTYEQYF.

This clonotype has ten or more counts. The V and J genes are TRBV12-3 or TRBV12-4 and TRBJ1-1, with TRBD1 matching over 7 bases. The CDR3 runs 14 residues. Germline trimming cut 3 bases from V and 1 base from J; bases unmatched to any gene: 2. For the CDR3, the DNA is TGTGCCAGCAGTTTGGGGACAGCGAACACTGAAGCTTTCTTT. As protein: CASSLGTANTEAFF.

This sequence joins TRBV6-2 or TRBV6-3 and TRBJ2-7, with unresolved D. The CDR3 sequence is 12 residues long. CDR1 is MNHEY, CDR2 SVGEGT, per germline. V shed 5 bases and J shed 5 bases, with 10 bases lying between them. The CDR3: CASSPRINEQYF. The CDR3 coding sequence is TGTGCCAGCAGTCCCCGCATAAACGAGCAGTACTTC.

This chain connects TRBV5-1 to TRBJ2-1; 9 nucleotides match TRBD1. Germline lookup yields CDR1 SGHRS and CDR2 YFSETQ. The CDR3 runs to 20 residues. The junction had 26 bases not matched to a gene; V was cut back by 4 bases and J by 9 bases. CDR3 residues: CASSAAGQGFFSGTGVEQFF. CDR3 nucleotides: TGCGCCAGCAGCGCGGCGGGACAGGGATTTTTTTCGGGTACAGGGGTTGAGCAGTTCTTC.

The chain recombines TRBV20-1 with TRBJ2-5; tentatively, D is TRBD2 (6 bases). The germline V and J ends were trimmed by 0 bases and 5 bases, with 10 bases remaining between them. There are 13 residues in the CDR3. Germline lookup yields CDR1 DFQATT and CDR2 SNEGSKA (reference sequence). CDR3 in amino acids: CSAREWGDETQYF. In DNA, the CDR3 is TGCAGTGCTAGAGAGTGGGGGGACGAGACCCAGTACTTC.

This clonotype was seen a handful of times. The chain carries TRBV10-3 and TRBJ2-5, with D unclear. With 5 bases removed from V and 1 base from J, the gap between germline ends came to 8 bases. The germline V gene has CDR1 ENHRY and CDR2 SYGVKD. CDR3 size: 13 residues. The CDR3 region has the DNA TGTGCCATCAGTCCTCGTTTCCAAGAGACCCAGTACTTC. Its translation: CAISPRFQETQYF.